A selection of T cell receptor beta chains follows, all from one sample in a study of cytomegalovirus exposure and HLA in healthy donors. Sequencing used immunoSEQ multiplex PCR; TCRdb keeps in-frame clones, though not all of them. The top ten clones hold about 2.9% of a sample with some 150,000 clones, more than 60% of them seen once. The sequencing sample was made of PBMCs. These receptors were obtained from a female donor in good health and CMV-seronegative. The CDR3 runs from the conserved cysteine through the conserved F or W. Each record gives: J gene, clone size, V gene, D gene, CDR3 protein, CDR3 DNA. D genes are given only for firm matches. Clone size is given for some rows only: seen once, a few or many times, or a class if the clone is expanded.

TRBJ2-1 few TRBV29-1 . CSVDKTGYNEQFF TGCAGCGTTGATAAGACTGGTTACAATGAGCAGTTCTTC
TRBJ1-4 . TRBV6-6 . CASRSRGADEKLFF TGTGCCAGCAGGTCTCGGGGGGCTGATGAAAAACTGTTTTTT
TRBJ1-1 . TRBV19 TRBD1 CASSSGGWSTEAFF TGTGCCAGCTCTTCAGGGGGCTGGAGTACTGAAGCTTTCTTT
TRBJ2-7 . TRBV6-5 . CASSYGYGGYEQYF TGTGCCAGCAGTTACGGGTACGGGGGTTACGAGCAGTACTTC
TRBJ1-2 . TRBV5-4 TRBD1 CASKTTGGGNYGYTF TGTGCCAGTAAAACCACAGGGGGCGGTAACTATGGCTACACCTTC
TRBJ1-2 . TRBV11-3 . CASSSGSNYGYTF TGTGCCAGCAGCTCGGGGTCTAACTATGGCTACACCTTC
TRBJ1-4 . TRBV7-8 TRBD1 CASSAGTGAEKLFF TGTGCCAGCAGCGCCGGGACAGGGGCTGAAAAACTGTTTTTT
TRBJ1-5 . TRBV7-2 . CASSLAGRMDQPQHF TGTGCCAGCAGCTTAGCAGGGAGGATGGATCAGCCCCAGCATTTT
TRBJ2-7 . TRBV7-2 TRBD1 CASSLTGAVNYEQYF TGTGCCAGCAGCCTAACAGGGGCCGTAAACTACGAGCAGTACTTC
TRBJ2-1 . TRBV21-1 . CASSKITEYNEQFF TGTGCCAGCAGCAAAATTACAGAATACAATGAGCAGTTCTTC
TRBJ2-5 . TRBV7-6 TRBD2 CASSLAIAGGETQYF TGTGCCAGCAGCTTAGCTATAGCGGGAGGAGAGACCCAGTACTTC
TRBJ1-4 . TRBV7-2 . CASSSTRRNEKLFF TGTGCCAGCAGCTCGACGAGGCGGAATGAAAAACTGTTTTTT
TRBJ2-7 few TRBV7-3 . CASSLNPRGPNEQYF TGTGCCAGCAGCTTAAACCCCCGGGGTCCCAACGAGCAGTACTTC
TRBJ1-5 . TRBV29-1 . CSVGDGDQPQHF TGCAGCGTTGGAGACGGTGATCAGCCCCAGCATTTT
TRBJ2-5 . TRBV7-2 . CASSPDSTKETQYF TGTGCCAGCAGCCCGGACTCGACAAAAGAGACCCAGTACTTC
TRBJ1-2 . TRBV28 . CASSAGVAGYTF TGTGCCAGCAGCGCGGGGGTTGCTGGCTACACCTTC
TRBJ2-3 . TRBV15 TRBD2 CATSRDRASGAAQYF TGTGCCACCAGCAGAGATAGGGCTAGCGGGGCTGCGCAGTATTTT
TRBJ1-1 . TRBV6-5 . CASSYAPGTTEAFF TGTGCCAGCAGTTACGCCCCCGGGACAACTGAAGCTTTCTTT
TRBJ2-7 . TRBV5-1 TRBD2 CASSLGGTSGSQGEQYF TGCGCCAGCAGCTTGGGGGGGACTAGCGGGAGTCAGGGCGAGCAGTACTTC
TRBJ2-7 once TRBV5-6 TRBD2 CASSPGGRGYSSYEQYF TGTGCCAGCAGCCCGGGGGGACGGGGTTACAGCTCCTACGAGCAGTACTTC
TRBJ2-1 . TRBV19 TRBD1 CASSIGQGSYNEQFF TGTGCCAGTAGTATCGGACAGGGCTCGTACAATGAGCAGTTCTTC
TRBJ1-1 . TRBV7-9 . CASSVLTQGNTEAFF TGTGCCAGCAGCGTTCTGACACAGGGGAACACTGAAGCTTTCTTT
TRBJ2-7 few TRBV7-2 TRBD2 CASSLGPSSGTQYF TGTGCCAGCAGCTTAGGCCCCTCGAGCGGGACTCAGTACTTC
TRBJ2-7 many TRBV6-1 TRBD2 CASSEVSGSSYEQYF TGTGCCAGCAGTGAAGTTAGCGGGAGTTCCTACGAGCAGTACTTC
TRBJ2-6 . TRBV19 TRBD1 CASTTDRVLTSGANVLTF TGTGCCAGTACCACGGACAGGGTCCTTACCTCTGGGGCCAACGTCCTGACTTTC
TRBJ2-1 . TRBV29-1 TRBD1 CSVRQGTSYNEQFF TGCAGCGTTCGACAGGGGACCTCCTACAATGAGCAGTTCTTC
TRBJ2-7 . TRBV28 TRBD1 CASSFQGANYEQYF TGTGCCAGCAGTTTTCAGGGGGCGAACTACGAGCAGTACTTC